A selection of T cell receptor beta chains follows, all from one sample in a study of shared clonotypes between healthy human individuals. TCRdb's table, derived via immunoSEQ multiplex PCR, lists solely in-frame clones and lacks some. The sample shows 2.5 million or so clones, more than 90% of them seen only once. The specimen sequenced was naive CD4+ T cells sorted from blood. The source is a man in his late teens or twenties in good health. CDR3s include the opening cysteine and the closing phenylalanine or tryptophan. The D gene is left open where the match is weak. Only some rows state a clone size, as once, few, many or a class for expanded clones.

>TRBV5-1|once|-|TRBJ1-2
TGCGCCAGCAGCTCCGGTCCTATTGTACAAGCTAACTATGGCTACACCTTC
CASSSGPIVQANYGYTF
>TRBV6-6|-|-|TRBJ2-2
TGTGCCAGCAGTTACCCAGGATCACCCGGGGAGCTGTTTTTT
CASSYPGSPGELFF
>TRBV10-3|once|TRBD1|TRBJ1-2
TGTGCCATCAGACAGGGGACCCCCACTAACTATGGCTACACCTTC
CAIRQGTPTNYGYTF
>TRBV11-2|-|-|TRBJ2-1
TGTGCCAGCAACCCTGGGACTGCTCGAGGGAGTGAGCAGTTCTTC
CASNPGTARGSEQFF
>TRBV5-1|-|TRBD1|TRBJ2-7
TGCGCCAGCAGCTCGGATACACAGGGGGCCTACGAGCAGTACTTC
CASSSDTQGAYEQYF
>TRBV23-1|-|-|TRBJ1-5
TGCGCCAGCAGTCAATCGACGGGCGGGAATCAGCCCCAGCATTTT
CASSQSTGGNQPQHF
>TRBV5-4|-|-|TRBJ2-5
TGTGCCAGCAGCTTGGGTCGGGTCAGGAGGTTCCAAGAGACCCAGTACTTC
CASSLGRVRRFQETQYF
>TRBV5-5|once|-|TRBJ1-2
TGTGCCAGCAGCTTGTTGCCAGCCGGGAACACCTTC
CASSLLPAGNTF
>TRBV6-4|once|TRBD2|TRBJ2-1
TGTGCCAGCAGGACCCCGGGACTAGCGGGGGGAAATGAGCAGTTCTTC
CASRTPGLAGGNEQFF
>TRBV9|-|TRBD2|TRBJ2-3
TGTGCCAGCAGCGCCAGCGGGACCTCTAGCACAGATACGCAGTATTTT
CASSASGTSSTDTQYF
>TRBV4-3|-|TRBD2|TRBJ2-1
TGCGCCAGCAGCCAGGCTGGACTAGCGGGAGGCCGGGGCCAGCAGTTCTTC
CASSQAGLAGGRGQQFF
>TRBV7-2|-|TRBD1|TRBJ2-7
TGTGCCAGCAGCCGGACAGGGGGGGATATCGTACAGTACTTC
CASSRTGGDIVQYF
>TRBV7-8|-|-|TRBJ2-2
TGTGCCAGCAGCCCCCGGGGGCCCTACCCGAACACCGGGGAGCTGTTTTTT
CASSPRGPYPNTGELFF
>TRBV18|-|-|TRBJ2-7
TGTGCCAGCTCACCCCGGGAACTGTCCTACGAGCAGTACTTC
CASSPRELSYEQYF
>TRBV6-1|-|TRBD1|TRBJ1-1
TGTGCCAGCAGTGAAGGGAGCAGGGGGCGAGCTGAAGCTTTCTTT
CASSEGSRGRAEAFF
>TRBV19|-|-|TRBJ1-5
TGTGCCAGTAGTATAGATGGGAAGCAGCCCCAGCATTTT
CASSIDGKQPQHF
>TRBV10-3|-|TRBD2|TRBJ2-1
TGTGCCATCAGTGAGGCAGGCGGTTGGAGCGGGGGGGCGGATGAGCAGTTCTTC
CAISEAGGWSGGADEQFF
>TRBV25-1|-|-|TRBJ2-3
TGTGCCAGCAGTTCTCGCACGGTTAGCACAGATACGCAGTATTTT
CASSSRTVSTDTQYF
>TRBV6-5|-|TRBD1|TRBJ2-2
TGTGCCAGCACCTACTCGGACAGGGTAACCGGGGAGCTGTTTTTT
CASTYSDRVTGELFF
>TRBV23-1|-|-|TRBJ1-5
TGCGCCAGCAGAACTGAGACAGCCAATCAGCCCCAGCATTTT
CASRTETANQPQHF
>TRBV28|-|-|TRBJ1-3
TGTGCCAGCAGTGAGAAGATCACAGGAAACACCATATATTTT
CASSEKITGNTIYF
>TRBV7-2|-|-|TRBJ2-2
TGTGCCAGCAGCTTAGTGGACGGGGCCGGGGAGCTGTTTTTT
CASSLVDGAGELFF
>TRBV7-7|-|-|TRBJ2-1
TGTGCTAGCAGCTTAGTTGGTTCGCCGGAGCAGTTCTTC
CASSLVGSPEQFF
>TRBV6-6|once|TRBD1|TRBJ2-7
TGTGCCAGCACCTCCGGGTGGGACAGGGCTGGCGAGCAGTACTTC
CASTSGWDRAGEQYF
>TRBV2|-|-|TRBJ1-1
TGTGCCAGCATGACACAGGGGAACACTGAAGCTTTCTTT
CASMTQGNTEAFF
>TRBV18|-|-|TRBJ1-5
TGTGCCAGCTCAGAGTGGGACACCAATCAGCCCCAGCATTTT
CASSEWDTNQPQHF
>TRBV4-3|-|-|TRBJ2-3
TGCGCCAGCAGCCAAGAGTCTGCAGATACGCAGTATTTT
CASSQESADTQYF
>TRBV2|-|-|TRBJ2-7
TGTGCCAGCAGTGAACGCTGGATGGGTAGGTACGAGCAGTACTTC
CASSERWMGRYEQYF
>TRBV28|-|-|TRBJ1-6
TGTGCCAGCCACCTTAGAACAGACGATGGGGTAAATTCACCCCTCCACTTT
CASHLRTDDGVNSPLHF
>TRBV28|-|-|TRBJ2-2
TGTGCCGGTCGAGGCTCGAACACCGGGGAGCTGTTTTTT
CAGRGSNTGELFF
>TRBV5-8|-|TRBD1|TRBJ1-5
TGTGCCAGCAGCGGAAGAACAGGGGGCGGACAGCCCCAGCATTTT
CASSGRTGGGQPQHF
>TRBV29-1|-|-|TRBJ2-1
TGCAGCGGTTTACATTCAGGGCAGTTCTTC
CSGLHSGQFF
>TRBV10-3|-|TRBD2|TRBJ2-2
TGTGCCATCAGTGAGATACCTAGCGGGAGTACCGGGGAGCTGTTTTTT
CAISEIPSGSTGELFF
>TRBV21-1|once|-|TRBJ2-3
TGTGCCAGCAGCAGAACTACGGACAGGAGGAGCACAGATACGCAGTATTTT
CASSRTTDRRSTDTQYF
>TRBV18|-|TRBD1|TRBJ1-1
TGTGCCAGCTCACCATTGACAGGGGACACTGAAGCTTTCTTT
CASSPLTGDTEAFF
>TRBV2|-|-|TRBJ1-4
TGTGCCAGCACCGCAGGGGAAGCTGAAAAACTGTTTTTT
CASTAGEAEKLFF
>TRBV2|-|TRBD2|TRBJ2-1
TGTGCCAGCAGTCCGCGCCCTAGCGGGGGGGCCACTGAGCAGTTCTTC
CASSPRPSGGATEQFF
>TRBV18|-|TRBD1|TRBJ1-1
TGTGCCAGCTCACCGCGACAGGGGGACACTGAAGCTTTCTTT
CASSPRQGDTEAFF
>TRBV29-1|-|-|TRBJ1-2
TGCAGCGTTGGCGCCCCCGCCCAGGGTGGCTACACCTTC
CSVGAPAQGGYTF
>TRBV5-1|few|-|TRBJ1-1
TGCGCCAGCAGCTTGGAGGAGGCAGGCACTGAAGCTTTCTTT
CASSLEEAGTEAFF
>TRBV7-2|-|-|TRBJ1-3
TGTGCCAGCAGCTTAGAAAAGGGCTCTGGAAACACCATATATTTT
CASSLEKGSGNTIYF
>TRBV30|-|TRBD1|TRBJ1-2
TGTGCCTGGAGTGTACTAGGACAGGGGAAGCGGGGGTATGGCTACACCTTC
CAWSVLGQGKRGYGYTF
>TRBV6-5|-|-|TRBJ2-7
TGTGCCAGCCACTCAGGGGTTCAGGGCGAGCAGTACTTC
CASHSGVQGEQYF
>TRBV30|-|-|TRBJ1-6
TGTGCCTGTGCGGGGGCCGTGTTAGGCTCACCCCTCCACTTT
CACAGAVLGSPLHF
>TRBV30|-|TRBD1|TRBJ1-5
TGTGCCGGGGACCGGGACAGGGGCAATCAGCCCCAGCATTTT
CAGDRDRGNQPQHF
>TRBV7-9|-|TRBD1|TRBJ2-5
TGTGCCAGCAGCGCTAACCGGGACAGGGGGTACCAAGAGACCCAGTACTTC
CASSANRDRGYQETQYF
>TRBV6-5|-|-|TRBJ2-3
TGTGCCAGCAGGAGAAAACAGAGCACAGATACGCAGTATTTT
CASRRKQSTDTQYF
>TRBV5-1|-|-|TRBJ2-3
TGCGCCAGCAGCTTGGGTGTCAGCCGCACAGATACGCAGTATTTT
CASSLGVSRTDTQYF
>TRBV7-2|-|TRBD2|TRBJ2-3
TGTGCCAGCAGCCAAGGCGGGGGGGCGGGCACAGATACGCAGTATTTT
CASSQGGGAGTDTQYF
>TRBV7-9|-|TRBD1|TRBJ1-2
TGTGCCAGCAGCTCAGACAGGGGGCCGGCCTATGGCTACACCTTC
CASSSDRGPAYGYTF
>TRBV5-1|-|-|TRBJ2-3
TGCGCCAGCAGCTTGGGTAGTTCAACGCCCACAGATACGCAGTATTTT
CASSLGSSTPTDTQYF
>TRBV27|-|TRBD2|TRBJ2-3
TGTGCCAGCAGGTTCTTAGCGGGGGGGACAGATACGCAGTATTTT
CASRFLAGGTDTQYF
>TRBV10-3|once|-|TRBJ2-3
TGTGCCATCAGACTTCCTAATACTAGTCCAGATACGCAGTATTTT
CAIRLPNTSPDTQYF
>TRBV6-1|-|TRBD2|TRBJ2-1
TGTGCCAGCAGTGGTCTAGCGGGGTTCAATGAGCAGTTCTTC
CASSGLAGFNEQFF
>TRBV4-1|-|-|TRBJ2-5
TGCGCCAGCAGCTTTGGGAGCCAAGAGACCCAGTACTTC
CASSFGSQETQYF
>TRBV6-5|-|-|TRBJ1-3
TGTGCCAGCAGGCAGGGAATCTCTGGAAACACCATATATTTT
CASRQGISGNTIYF
>TRBV25-1|-|-|TRBJ2-7
TGTGCCAGCAGTGTTCTTCCTTTGTTGCTAGTACGCGAGCAGTACTTC
CASSVLPLLLVREQYF